This TCR beta chain is from a study of CXCR3-negative and CXCR3-positive naive CD8 T cells (dated by TCRdb to the late 2010s). Regarding the research as a whole: In total, some 130 million TRB reads were obtained, corresponding to roughly 1.5 +/- 0.3 million reads per library. Diversity and physicochemical repertoire analyses were performed on about 12 donors pooled from two independent experiments. TRBV-TRBJ cluster analysis included naive subsets from several donors and memory cells from 3 donors. Overall results and qualifications from the work: Surface CD5, linked to self-reactivity in mice, was comparable between naive subsets; TCR interaction strength was therefore also inferred from TRB CDR3 physicochemical properties. Similar TRBV-TRBJ usage was shown by naive CXCR3-negative and CXCR3-positive cells from the same donor, whereas distinct patterns were shown by memory cells. CXCR3 expression partially decreased after cryopreservation, so most assays used freshly isolated PBMCs. TRB CDR3s from CXCR3-positive naive cells showed higher hydrophobicity (lower Kidera factor 4), lower energy, and higher strength and volume indices than CXCR3-negative naive cells. Both naive subsets had comparably high repertoire diversity, while memory CD8+ T cells had much lower repertoire diversity.

Reading the germline V gene (reference sequence) gives CDR1 SEHNR and CDR2 FQNEAQ. The CDR3 starts with the cysteine, ends with the phenylalanine, and has 14 residues. DNA for this receptor is not on file. Comment on this clonotype: It has no known antigen specificity.

TCRdb records NextSeq 550 as the sequencer. The Human TCR Profiling Kit (MiLaboratory) was used to prepare UMI-labeled 5' RACE TRB cDNA libraries. The full amount of extracted RNA was used for cDNA synthesis, and the full amount of resulting cDNA was used for PCR amplification. Libraries were prepared in parallel using an identical number of PCR cycles. The study's processing was this. About 50,000 +/- 10,000 unique UMI-labeled TRB cDNA molecules per library were extracted with MIGEC and MiXCR, with at least two reads per UMI required. On average, each library contained approximately 40,000 +/- 10,000 functional in-frame TRB CDR3 nucleotide clonotypes without stop codons. After downsampling to 5000 UMI-labeled TRB molecules per sample, diversity metrics, including normalized Shannon-Wiener and Chao1, were computed in VDJtools. VDJtools computed clonotype-size-weighted physicochemical properties of the central five CDR3 residues: interaction energy, strength, volume and Kidera factor 4. Based on TCRdb reprocessing of the reads, there is one entry per CDR3 protein sequence, and DNA is missing. TCRdb's processing, not the study's, gives the V and J calls here. The table held for this sample gives 65,000 to 75,000 distinct CDR3 sequences. The leading ten clones occupy about 1.5% of the sample.

For each CD8+ T cell subset, flow sorting was done in triplicate, and 250,000 to 300,000 cells per subset went directly into RLT lysis buffer. Naive CD8+ T cells were defined stringently as CD45RO-CCR7+CD27+CD95- to exclude memory contaminants. Using standard density gradient centrifugation, peripheral blood mononuclear cells were isolated from buffy coats. A FACSAria III was used to flow-sort naive CXCR3-negative and CXCR3-positive CD8+ T cells. Total RNA was extracted from sorted cells using an RNeasy Mini Kit. This sequence uses TRBV7-9 and TRBJ2-7; the D call of TRBD1 rests on TCRdb alone, since no DNA is present to check it. The sample was naive CXCR3- CD8+ T cells from blood. The sample's cell subset or site label is to be understood as: CD45RO-CCR7+CD27+CD95- naive CD8+ T cells lacking CXCR3 (TNR3-). The TCR was taken from a human donor in good health. Some clones in this sample may be carry-over from other donors' samples. The CDR3 in this case is CASSPRDRAYEQYF. Supplemented by the reference TRBV7-9 and TRBJ2-7 proteins around the CDR3, the complete variable domain is DTGVSQNPRHKITKRGQNVTFRCDPISEHNRLYWYRQTLGQGPEFLTYFQNEAQLEKSRLLSDRFSAERPKGSFSTLEIQRTEQGDSAMYLCASSPRDRAYEQYFGPGTRLTVT.